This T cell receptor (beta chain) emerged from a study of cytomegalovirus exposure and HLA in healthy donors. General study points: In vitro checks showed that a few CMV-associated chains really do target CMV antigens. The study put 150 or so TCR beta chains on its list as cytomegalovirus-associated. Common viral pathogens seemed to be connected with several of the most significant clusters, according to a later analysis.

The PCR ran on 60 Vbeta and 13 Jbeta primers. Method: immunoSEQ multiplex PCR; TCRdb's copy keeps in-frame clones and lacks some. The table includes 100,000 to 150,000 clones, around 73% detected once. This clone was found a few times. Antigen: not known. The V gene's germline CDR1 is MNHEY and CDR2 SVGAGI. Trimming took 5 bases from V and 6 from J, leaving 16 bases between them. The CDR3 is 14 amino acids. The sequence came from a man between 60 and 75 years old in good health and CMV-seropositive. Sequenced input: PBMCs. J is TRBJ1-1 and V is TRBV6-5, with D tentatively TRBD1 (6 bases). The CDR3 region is CASSQQGVSPEAFF. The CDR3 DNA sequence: TGTGCCAGCAGTCAACAGGGTGTGTCCCCTGAAGCTTTCTTT.